This T cell receptor beta chain is drawn from a study of blood T cell repertoires in COVID-19. Across the study: Researchers got acute and convalescent COVID-19 samples from the United States, Italy and Spain. The cDNA or gDNA used as material had been derived from T cells, B-cell-depleted T cells, or PBMCs.

In the original processing: Researchers report that nucleated cell counts were estimated from reference gene primer amplification. Libraries were prepared by immunoSEQ multiplex PCR; TCRdb keeps only in-frame clonotypes and omits some of them. V and J calls and clone size are as listed in that table; D and trimming were resolved from the DNA. The table shows 190,000 or so clones, with more than 70% occurring only once. Per germline, CDR1 LNHDA and CDR2 SQIVND (reference sequence). After removal of 3 bases from V and 1 base from J, the junction contained 12 bases not matched to a gene. The CDR3 loop spans 20 amino acids.

The receptor's source is a man aged 40-49 years with active or convalescent COVID-19. The chain combines TRBV19 with TRBJ2-6; 10 bases map to TRBD1. Sequenced: peripheral blood. DNA for the CDR3: TGTGCCAGTAGTATCCTCAGTTACAGGGACAGGGGATCTGGGGCCAACGTCCTGACTTTC. Translation gives CASSILSYRDRGSGANVLTF.